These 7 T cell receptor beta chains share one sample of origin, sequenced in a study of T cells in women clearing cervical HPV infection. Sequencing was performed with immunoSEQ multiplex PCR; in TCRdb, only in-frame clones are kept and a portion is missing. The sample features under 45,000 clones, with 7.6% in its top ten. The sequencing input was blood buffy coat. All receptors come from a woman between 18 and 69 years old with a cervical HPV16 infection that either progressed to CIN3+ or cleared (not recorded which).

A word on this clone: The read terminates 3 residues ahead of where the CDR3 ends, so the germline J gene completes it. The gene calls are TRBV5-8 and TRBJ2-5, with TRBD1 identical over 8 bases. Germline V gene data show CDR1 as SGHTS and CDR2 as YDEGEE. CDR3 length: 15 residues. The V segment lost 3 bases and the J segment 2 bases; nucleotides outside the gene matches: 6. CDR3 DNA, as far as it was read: TGTGCCAGCAGCTCCACCCGACAGGGGCAAGAGACC. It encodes CASSSTRQGQET. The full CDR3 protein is CASSSTRQGQETQYF.

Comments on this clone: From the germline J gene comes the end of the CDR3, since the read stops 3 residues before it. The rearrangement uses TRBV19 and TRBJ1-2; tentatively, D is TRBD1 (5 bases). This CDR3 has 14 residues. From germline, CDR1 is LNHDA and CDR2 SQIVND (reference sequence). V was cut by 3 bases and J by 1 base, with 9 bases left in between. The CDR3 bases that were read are TGTGCCAGTAGTATTGACGGGGGTAACTATGGC. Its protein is CASSIDGGNYG. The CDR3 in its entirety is CASSIDGGNYGYTF.

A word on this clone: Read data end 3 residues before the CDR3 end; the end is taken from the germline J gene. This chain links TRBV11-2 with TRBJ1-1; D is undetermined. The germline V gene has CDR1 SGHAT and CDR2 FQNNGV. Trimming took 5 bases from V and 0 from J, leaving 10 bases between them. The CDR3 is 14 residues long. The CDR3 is CASSPQNMNTEAFF. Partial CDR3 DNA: TGTGCCAGCAGCCCCCAGAATATGAACACTGAA.

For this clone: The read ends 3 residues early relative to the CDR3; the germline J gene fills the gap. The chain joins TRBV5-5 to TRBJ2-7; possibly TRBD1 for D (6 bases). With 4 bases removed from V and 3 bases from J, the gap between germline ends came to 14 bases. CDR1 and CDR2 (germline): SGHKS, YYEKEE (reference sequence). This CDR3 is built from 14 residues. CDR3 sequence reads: CASSMNRDRYEQYF. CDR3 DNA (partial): TGTGCCAGCAGCATGAACAGGGACCGCTACGAG.

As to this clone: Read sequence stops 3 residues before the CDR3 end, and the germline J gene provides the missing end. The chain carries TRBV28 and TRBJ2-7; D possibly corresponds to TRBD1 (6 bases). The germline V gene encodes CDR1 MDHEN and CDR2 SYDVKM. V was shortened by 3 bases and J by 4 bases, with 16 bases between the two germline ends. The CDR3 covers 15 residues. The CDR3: CASSFQGIGKYEQYF. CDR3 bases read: TGTGCCAGCAGTTTCCAGGGGATTGGGAAGTACGAG. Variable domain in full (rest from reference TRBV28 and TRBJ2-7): DVKVTQSSRYLVKRTGEKVFLECVQDMDHENMFWYRQDPGLGLRLIYFSYDVKMKEKGDIPEGYSVSREKKERFSLILESASTNQTSMYLCASSFQGIGKYEQYFGPGTRLTVT.

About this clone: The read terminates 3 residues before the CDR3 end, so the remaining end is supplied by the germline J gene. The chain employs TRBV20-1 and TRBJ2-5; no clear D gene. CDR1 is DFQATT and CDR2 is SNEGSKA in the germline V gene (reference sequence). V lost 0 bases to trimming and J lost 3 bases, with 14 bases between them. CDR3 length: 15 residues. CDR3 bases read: TGCAGTGCTAGAGATCCCCGGCCTAGAAAAGAGACC. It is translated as CSARDPRPRKET. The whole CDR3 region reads CSARDPRPRKETQYF.

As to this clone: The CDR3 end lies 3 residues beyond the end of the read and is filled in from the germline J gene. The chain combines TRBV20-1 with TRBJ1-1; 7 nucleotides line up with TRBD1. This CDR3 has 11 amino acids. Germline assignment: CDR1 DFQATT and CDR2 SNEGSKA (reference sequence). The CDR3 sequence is CSLKQGLVAFF. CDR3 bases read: TGCAGTCTAAAACAGGGGTTGGTA.